This entry lists 20 T cell receptor beta chains sequenced from one sample in a study of post-analysis software for immune sequencing data. Study conclusions and caveats: In patients, TRBV5-6, TRBV5-1 and TRBV20-1 belonged to roughly five TRBV segments found more frequently than in controls.

Every TCR beta cDNA library bore unique molecular identifiers. TCRdb re-derived calls from the PCR reads in MiXCR, one entry per CDR3 protein. In the table there are about 760,000 distinct CDR3 sequences, roughly 30% of which are singletons. These TCRs are of unknown antigen specificity. Sequenced input: blood. These receptors were collected from a girl between 5 and 17 years old with multiple sclerosis.

This clonotype was seen more than once but under ten times. The chain recombines TRBV9 with TRBJ1-1; D unclear. The CDR3 extends over 14 amino acids. Germline V gene data show CDR1 as SGDLS and CDR2 as YYNGEE. Trimming cost V 1 base and J 0 bases, with 7 bases left between them. The CDR3 nucleotides are TGTGCCAGCAGCGTAACGTCCATGAACACTGAAGCTTTCTTT. It yields the protein CASSVTSMNTEAFF. The full variable domain, with the rest looked up from reference TRBV9 and TRBJ1-1, is DSGVTQTPKHLITATGQRVTLRCSPRSGDLSVYWYQQSLDQGLQFLIQYYNGEERAKGNILERFSAQQFPDLHSELNLSSLELGDSALYFCASSVTSMNTEAFFGQGTRLTVV.

This chain links TRBV2 with TRBJ2-2, with a weak D call TRBD2 (5 bases). The ends were cut back, 2 bases at V and 7 bases at J, with 8 bases in the middle. Germline CDR1 and CDR2: SNHLY and FYNNEI. The length of the CDR3 is 13 residues. The CDR3 bases are TGTGCCAGCAGTGAACGGACTCTCGGGGAGCTGTTTTTT. Amino acid sequence: CASSERTLGELFF.

The rearrangement joins TRBV20-1 to TRBJ2-7; maybe TRBD2 (6 bases). The V gene lost 5 bases and the J gene lost 3 bases, with 8 bases spanning the gap. Germline V gene lookup returns CDR1 DFQATT and CDR2 SNEGSKA (reference sequence). CDR3 length: 11 amino acids. The chain's CDR3 is CSAGGVYEQYV. CDR3 sequence (DNA): TGCAGTGCTGGCGGGGTCTACGAGCAGTACGTC.

The rearrangement links TRBV18 to TRBJ1-2, with D unclear. Germline lookup yields CDR1 KGHSH and CDR2 LQKENI. This CDR3 region has 13 residues. Between the trimmed V and J ends, which lost 3 bases and 9 bases, there was a span of 14 bases. The CDR3 region is CASSPNGLDSYTF. The CDR3 nucleotides read TGTGCCAGCTCACCTAATGGATTAGATAGCTACACCTTC.

The chain links TRBV24-1 to TRBJ1-1; the match to TRBD1 covers 7 bases. Germline lookup yields CDR1 KGHDR and CDR2 SFDVKD. The V and J ends lost 7 bases and 4 bases, in that order; junction bases with no gene match: 5. This CDR3 has 13 amino acids. The CDR3 bases are TGTGCCACCAGCCTCGCAGGGGGCACTGAAGCTTTCTTT. Residues: CATSLAGGTEAFF.

This clonotype was seen only once. The J gene is TRBJ1-1, the V gene TRBV9; possible D gene TRBD1, 5 bases. V was cut by 2 bases and J by 6 bases, with 11 bases left in between. CDR3 length equals 13 residues. Germline V lookup: CDR1 SGDLS, CDR2 YYNGEE. In DNA, the CDR3 is TGTGCCAGCAGCGTTGGGGGGTCTGCTGAAGCTTTCTTT. Protein: CASSVGGSAEAFF.

The chain carries TRBV7-7 and TRBJ2-7; D might be TRBD2 (6 bases). This CDR3 contains 15 residues. Germline values: CDR1 SSHAT, CDR2 FNYEAQ (reference sequence). The CDR3 sequence: CASGFGPNPYNEQYF. In nucleotides, the CDR3 is TGTGCTAGCGGCTTCGGGCCGAACCCGTACAATGAGCAGTACTTC.

This chain uses TRBV7-6 with TRBJ2-7, with 9 bases identical to TRBD1. Germline CDR1 reads SGHVS; CDR2 reads FNYEAQ. V lost 5 bases and J lost 0; bases outside the gene matches: 8. The CDR3 covers 16 residues. CDR3 sequence reads: CASSPMGTGISYEQYF. The CDR3 DNA reads as TGTGCCAGCAGCCCAATGGGGACAGGGATCTCCTACGAGCAGTACTTC.

Turning to this clonotype: Possible read error: a much larger clone is one base away. The V and J genes are TRBV2 and TRBJ2-4, with 8 bases matching TRBD1. The CDR3 covers 15 residues. CDR1 and CDR2 (germline): SNHLY, FYNNEI. The CDR3 nucleotides are TGTGCCAGCAGAAACGACAGGGGAGACAAAAGCATTCAGTACTTC. It translates to CASRNDRGDKSIQYF.

This clonotype was seen more than once but under ten times. The chain links TRBV3-1 to TRBJ2-5; 9 nucleotides match TRBD1. Germline-derived CDR1 and CDR2 are LGHDT and YNNKEL (reference sequence). The CDR3 extends over 16 amino acids. The ends lost 2 bases at V and 3 bases at J; junction bases unmatched: 7. CDR3 DNA sequence: TGTGCCAGCAGCCAACCTACAGGGGGCGGGAAAGAGACCCAGTACTTC. Its translation is CASSQPTGGGKETQYF.

This chain joins TRBV20-1 and TRBJ2-1; 12 bases fit TRBD2. The germline V gene encodes CDR1 DFQATT and CDR2 SNEGSKA (reference sequence). The V gene end was trimmed by 3 bases and the J gene end by 8 bases; junction bases not matched to a gene: 8. The CDR3 length is 15 residues. The CDR3 DNA reads TGCAGTGCTAGGGAAAGGACTAGCGGGACAGATGAGCAGTTCTTC. It translates to CSARERTSGTDEQFF.

There are many counts of this clonotype. V is TRBV29-1 and J is TRBJ2-7; D gene ambiguous. The CDR3 contains 14 residues. Looked up from germline, CDR1 is SQVTM and CDR2 is ANQGSEA. Trimming stripped 0 bases from V and 7 bases from J, with 16 bases between. CDR3 DNA sequence: TGCAGCGTTGAAGAGCAGAGACGTTACGGAGAGCAGTACTTC. Translation gives CSVEEQRRYGEQYF.

The chain recombines TRBV12-3 or TRBV12-4 with TRBJ2-7; weak D call: TRBD2 (6 bases). The end of the DNA is better explained by TRBJ2-5, so the J call may be wrong. There are 14 residues in the CDR3. CDR3 loop: CASSPTSGGETQYF. CDR3 DNA sequence: TGTGCCAGCAGCCCAACGAGTGGAGGGGAGACCCAGTACTTC.

The table lists this clonotype with a count of one. The V and J genes are TRBV5-6 and TRBJ2-5; 8 nucleotides align to TRBD1. The J call is doubtful: the DNA matches TRBJ2-7 better. CDR1 and CDR2 from the germline V gene are SGHDT and YYEEEE. The CDR3 covers 13 residues. CDR3 coding DNA: TGTGCCCGCTCCGGGACAGGCCGCCCCGAGCAGTACTTC. It encodes CARSGTGRPEQYF.

This clonotype appeared many times. CDR3 residues: CASSYEQFF. Written as DNA, the CDR3 is TGTGCCAGCAGCTATGAGCAGTTCTTC. The J gene is TRBJ2-1, the V gene TRBV7-2; D remains unclear. The CDR3 loop spans 9 amino acids. The V gene lost 4 bases and the J gene lost 8 bases, with 0 bases spanning the gap. The V gene's germline CDR1 is SGHTA and CDR2 FQGNSA.

This clonotype was detected many times. V is TRBV20-1 and J is TRBJ2-7, with TRBD1 identical over 10 bases. V lost 1 base and J lost 6; bases outside the gene matches: 12. The CDR3 runs to 16 residues. The germline CDR1 and CDR2 sequences are DFQATT and SNEGSKA (reference sequence). The CDR3 sequence is CSARGVTGGAYSEQYF. The CDR3 region has the DNA TGCAGTGCTAGAGGGGTGACAGGGGGCGCGTATTCCGAGCAGTACTTC.

With respect to this clonotype: The junction shows a germline mismatch at one end, possibly a read error. The chain is built from TRBV20-1 and TRBJ2-7; D remains ambiguous. This CDR3 has 14 residues. Germline loops: CDR1 DFQATT, CDR2 SNEGSKA (reference sequence). Here the CDR3 DNA reads TGCAGTGCTAGAGATCTGGACCGATCCTACGAGCAGGACTTC. Translation: CSARDLDRSYEQDF.

V gene TRBV7-2 combines with J gene TRBJ2-3; D uncertain. Looked up from germline, CDR1 is SGHTA and CDR2 is FQGNSA. The CDR3 has 14 amino acids. The V gene lost 2 bases and the J gene lost 6 bases, with 12 bases spanning the gap. CDR3: CASSLNRHGDTQYF. The CDR3 DNA sequence: TGTGCCAGCAGCTTAAACCGCCATGGGGATACGCAGTATTTT. The full variable domain, rest sourced from reference TRBV7-2 and TRBJ2-3, is GAGVSQSPSNKVTEKGKDVELRCDPISGHTALYWYRQSLGQGLEFLIYFQGNSAPDKSGLPSDRFSAERTGGSVSTLTIQRTQQEDSAVYLCASSLNRHGDTQYFGPGTRLTVL.

In regard to this clonotype: A read error may account for a junction end that differs from germline. The gene calls are TRBV4-1 and TRBJ2-7; no definite D call. Germline lookup yields CDR1 MGHRA and CDR2 YSYEKL. This CDR3 spans 13 amino acids. In DNA, the CDR3 is TGCACCAGCAGCCAAGAGAGCTCCTACGAGCAGTACTTC. It codes for CTSSQESSYEQYF.

Details on this clonotype: This could be a read error, since a much larger clone is one nucleotide away. The chain couples TRBV3-1 to TRBJ2-5; no clear D. Trimming took 6 bases from V and 11 from J, leaving 13 bases between them. The germline V gene encodes CDR1 LGHDT and CDR2 YNNKEL (reference sequence). The CDR3 spans 11 residues. CDR3 sequence reads: CASSGADEQYF. CDR3 nucleotide sequence: TGTGCCAGCAGTGGAGCAGATGAGCAGTACTTC.